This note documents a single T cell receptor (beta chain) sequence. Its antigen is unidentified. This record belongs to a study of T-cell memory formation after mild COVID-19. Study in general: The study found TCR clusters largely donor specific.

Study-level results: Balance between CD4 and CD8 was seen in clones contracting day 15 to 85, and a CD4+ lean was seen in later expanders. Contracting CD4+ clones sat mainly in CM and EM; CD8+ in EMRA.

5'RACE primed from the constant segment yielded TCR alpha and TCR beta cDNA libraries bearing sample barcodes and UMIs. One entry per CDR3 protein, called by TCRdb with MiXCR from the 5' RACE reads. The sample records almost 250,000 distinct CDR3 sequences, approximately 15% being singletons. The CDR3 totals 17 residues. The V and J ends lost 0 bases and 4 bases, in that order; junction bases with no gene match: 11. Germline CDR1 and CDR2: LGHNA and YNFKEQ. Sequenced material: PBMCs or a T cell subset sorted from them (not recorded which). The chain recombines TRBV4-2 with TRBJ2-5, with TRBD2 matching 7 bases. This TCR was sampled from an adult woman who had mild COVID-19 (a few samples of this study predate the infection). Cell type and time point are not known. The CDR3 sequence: CASSQEPSGGGAETQYF. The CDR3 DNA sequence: TGTGCCAGCAGCCAAGAACCGTCGGGGGGAGGGGCAGAGACCCAGTACTTC.